What follows describes a single T cell receptor (beta chain). Its antigen remains unknown. The data derive from a study of cytotoxic CD8 clonotypes in ibrutinib-treated CLL. The CDR3 has 15 amino acids. CDR1 and CDR2 (germline): LNHNV, YYDKDF (reference sequence). V gave up 1 base and J gave up 2 bases, with 9 bases separating them. Broader study findings: Clonality increased with ibrutinib response but returned toward baseline at progression. The study found public clonotypes uncommon, contracting or stable on treatment.

Data came from immunoSEQ multiplex PCR; TCRdb stores just in-frame clones and leaves some out. The table includes roughly 60,000 clones, about three quarters detected once. The source material was PBMCs, sampled after 12 months of ibrutinib treatment. The V gene is TRBV15, the J gene TRBJ2-1; D possibly corresponds to TRBD1 (5 bases). The sequence came from a human donor with chronic lymphocytic leukemia. CDR3 nucleotide sequence: TGTGCCACCAGCAGAGTAAGGGGCACCTACAATGAGCAGTTCTTC. Translation: CATSRVRGTYNEQFF.